A selection of T cell receptor beta chains follows, all from one sample in a study of blood T cell repertoires in COVID-19. Generated by immunoSEQ multiplex PCR, the TCRdb table keeps only in-frame clones and is missing some. The profile covers under 450,000 clones, with more than 75% appearing a single time and just under 3% taken by the ten largest. Sample: PBMCs or T cells enriched from blood (not recorded which). These TCRs come from a woman in her 30s who had recovered from COVID-19. Each CDR3 is given with its conserved first and last residue. The D gene is left open where the match is weak. Size values are once, few and many counts, or a class for expanded clones, and some rows have none.

TRBD1	.	TRBV3-1/TRBV3-2	14	TRBJ1-6	CASSLGTGNSPLHF	TGTGCCAGCAGCCTCGGGACAGGGAATTCACCCCTCCACTTT
.	.	TRBV18	15	TRBJ2-2	CASSPQGANTGELFF	TGTGCCAGCTCACCACAGGGGGCGAACACCGGGGAGCTGTTTTTT
TRBD1	.	TRBV18	14	TRBJ1-2	CASSPTGFNYGYTF	TGTGCCAGCTCACCGACAGGGTTCAACTATGGCTACACCTTC
TRBD2	.	TRBV28	17	TRBJ2-1	CASSTGTSGISYNEQFF	TGTGCCAGCAGCACCGGGACTAGCGGGATCTCCTACAATGAGCAGTTCTTC
.	.	TRBV29-1	13	TRBJ1-1	CSVDSRMNTEAFF	TGCAGCGTTGATTCGAGGATGAACACTGAAGCTTTCTTT
TRBD2	.	TRBV5-1	16	TRBJ2-4	CASSLGPSGGADIQYF	TGCGCCAGCAGCTTGGGCCCTAGCGGGGGGGCGGACATTCAGTACTTC
.	.	TRBV24-1	12	TRBJ1-2	CATSDLVGGYTF	TGTGCCACCAGTGATTTGGTCGGTGGCTACACCTTC
.	.	TRBV27	15	TRBJ2-1	CASRPLAGNGDEQFF	TGTGCCAGCAGACCCTTGGCGGGGAACGGGGATGAGCAGTTCTTC
.	.	TRBV2	15	TRBJ2-1	CASSERLSSYNEQFF	TGTGCCAGCAGTGAACGGTTAAGCTCCTACAATGAGCAGTTCTTC
TRBD2	.	TRBV7-8	14	TRBJ2-7	CASSSVAGVEEQYF	TGTGCCAGCAGCTCCGTAGCGGGAGTGGAAGAGCAGTACTTC
.	few	TRBV9	16	TRBJ1-1	CASSVATGLHNTEAFF	TGTGCCAGCAGCGTAGCGACAGGTCTTCATAACACTGAAGCTTTCTTT
.	.	TRBV3-1/TRBV3-2	15	TRBJ2-3	CASSQRGASTDTQYF	TGTGCCAGCAGCCAACGCGGGGCTAGCACAGATACGCAGTATTTT
.	once	TRBV3-1/TRBV3-2	16	TRBJ1-4	CASSQGDNWQSEKLFF	TGTGCCAGCAGCCAAGGGGACAATTGGCAATCCGAAAAACTGTTTTTT
TRBD2	.	TRBV29-1	15	TRBJ2-7	CSVEKLPSGRGEQYF	TGCAGCGTTGAAAAACTACCTAGCGGGAGAGGCGAGCAGTACTTC
TRBD2	.	TRBV28	17	TRBJ2-7	CASSLAQLAEIPYEQYF	TGTGCCAGCAGTTTAGCCCAACTAGCGGAAATCCCCTACGAGCAGTACTTC
TRBD1	few	TRBV11-2	19	TRBJ1-4	CASSLDLGTGWVGNEKLFF	TGTGCCAGCAGCTTAGATCTTGGGACAGGTTGGGTTGGTAATGAAAAACTGTTTTTT
TRBD1	.	TRBV27	13	TRBJ1-2	CASSLFDRGFYTF	TGTGCCAGCAGTTTATTTGACAGGGGATTCTACACCTTC
.	.	TRBV20-1	11	TRBJ2-1	CSAWTPREQFF	TGCAGTGCTTGGACTCCGCGGGAGCAGTTCTTC
TRBD1	.	TRBV18	14	TRBJ2-7	CASSPRQGTNEQYF	TGTGCCAGCTCACCGCGACAGGGGACCAACGAGCAGTACTTC
.	.	TRBV15	13	TRBJ2-5	CATSRSQQETQYF	TGTGCCACCAGTAGGAGCCAACAAGAGACCCAGTACTTC
TRBD2	.	TRBV10-3	15	TRBJ2-2	CATSQGAGPTGELFF	TGTGCCACGTCCCAGGGAGCGGGACCCACCGGGGAGCTGTTTTTT
TRBD1	.	TRBV5-1	18	TRBJ1-5	CASSAPGQGASSNQPQHF	TGCGCCAGCAGCGCCCCGGGACAGGGGGCGTCTAGCAATCAGCCCCAGCATTTT
TRBD1	.	TRBV5-5	15	TRBJ2-1	CASTLRGQGNNEQFF	TGTGCCAGCACCCTGCGGGGACAGGGGAACAATGAGCAGTTCTTC
.	.	TRBV11-2	12	TRBJ2-7	CASSLKQLEQYF	TGTGCCAGCAGCTTAAAACAGCTCGAGCAGTACTTC
.	.	TRBV5-6	14	TRBJ1-1	CASSGRRVSKKAFF	TGTGCCAGCAGCGGCCGCCGGGTCTCCAAAAAAGCTTTCTTT
TRBD2	.	TRBV7-2	19	TRBJ2-2	CASSSYGLAGGPGTGELFF	TGTGCCAGCAGCTCCTACGGACTAGCGGGAGGGCCCGGAACCGGGGAGCTGTTTTTT
.	.	TRBV28	16	TRBJ2-7	CASSLTGITKARAGYF	TGTGCCAGCAGTTTAACCGGGATTACAAAGGCGCGAGCAGGGTACTTC
.	.	TRBV29-1	12	TRBJ1-2	CSVETGSYGYTF	TGCAGCGTTGAAACGGGGAGCTATGGCTACACCTTC
.	.	TRBV10-1	13	TRBJ1-1	CASSESRATEAFF	TGCGCCAGCAGTGAGTCGCGGGCCACTGAAGCTTTCTTT
.	.	TRBV19	14	TRBJ1-5	CASSKRGEEQPQHF	TGTGCCAGTAGTAAGCGCGGGGAGGAACAGCCCCAGCATTTT
.	.	TRBV18	13	TRBJ2-1	CASSPGSYNEQFF	TGTGCCAGCTCTCCCGGCTCCTACAATGAGCAGTTCTTC
TRBD2	.	TRBV9	16	TRBJ2-2	CASSARTSGGTGELFF	TGTGCCAGCAGCGCCAGGACTAGCGGGGGGACCGGGGAGCTGTTTTTT
TRBD1	once	TRBV6-5	15	TRBJ2-5	CASSYGTGVQETQYF	TGTGCCAGCAGTTACGGGACAGGAGTACAAGAGACCCAGTACTTC
TRBD1	.	TRBV29-1	14	TRBJ1-3	CSVVWTGDGNTIYF	TGCAGCGTTGTCTGGACAGGGGATGGAAACACCATATATTTT
TRBD1	.	TRBV9	15	TRBJ2-7	CASSVDGDSSYEQYF	TGTGCCAGCAGCGTAGACGGGGACAGTTCCTACGAGCAGTACTTC
TRBD1	once	TRBV15	14	TRBJ1-2	CATRGTGLSYGYTF	TGTGCCACCCGAGGGACAGGGTTGTCGTATGGCTACACCTTC
TRBD2	.	TRBV3-1/TRBV3-2	16	TRBJ2-7	CASSQEGRGNSYEQYF	TGTGCCAGCAGCCAAGAGGGGCGGGGGAACTCCTACGAGCAGTACTTC
.	.	TRBV27	14	TRBJ2-7	CASSYEGPMHEQYF	TGTGCCAGCAGTTATGAGGGCCCTATGCACGAGCAGTACTTC
.	.	TRBV11-1	15	TRBJ2-7	CASSPGQALVYEQYF	TGTGCCAGCAGCCCGGGACAAGCCTTGGTCTACGAGCAGTACTTC
TRBD1	.	TRBV2	15	TRBJ1-2	CASSEAQQGGDGYTF	TGTGCCAGCAGTGAAGCGCAACAGGGGGGGGATGGCTACACCTTC
.	.	TRBV7-8	16	TRBJ1-2	CASSPVRRTALFGYTF	TGTGCCAGCAGCCCAGTCAGACGGACAGCCCTTTTCGGCTACACCTTC
.	.	TRBV11-2	16	TRBJ1-6	CASSLPPTPDNSPLHF	TGTGCCAGCAGCTTACCACCGACTCCGGATAATTCACCCCTCCACTTT
.	.	TRBV7-9	15	TRBJ1-1	CASSLLGAGDTEAFF	TGTGCCAGCAGCTTACTCGGCGCCGGGGACACTGAAGCTTTCTTT
TRBD1	once	TRBV5-1	17	TRBJ1-1	CASSFSGTGRPNTEAFF	TGCGCCAGCAGCTTCTCCGGGACAGGGAGGCCGAACACTGAAGCTTTCTTT
TRBD2	.	TRBV13	19	TRBJ2-3	CASSLAQLGLAGGVDTQYF	TGTGCCAGCAGCTTAGCCCAACTCGGACTAGCGGGGGGGGTAGATACGCAGTATTTT
.	.	TRBV27	14	TRBJ1-5	CASSLLDSNQPQHF	TGTGCCAGCAGTTTACTAGACAGCAATCAGCCCCAGCATTTT
TRBD1	.	TRBV10-1	17	TRBJ2-1	CASSEHRDRGNYNEQFF	TGCGCCAGCAGTGAGCACCGGGACAGGGGGAATTACAATGAGCAGTTCTTC
TRBD2	.	TRBV20-1	16	TRBJ2-1	CSASDASGTIYNEQFF	TGCAGTGCTAGTGACGCTAGCGGGACCATCTACAATGAGCAGTTCTTC
.	.	TRBV5-4	15	TRBJ2-7	CASSRPGLSPKGQYF	TGTGCCAGCAGTCGACCGGGACTCTCTCCCAAGGGGCAGTACTTC
.	.	TRBV3-1/TRBV3-2	14	TRBJ2-6	CASSPDRGANVLTF	TGTGCCAGCAGCCCCGACAGGGGGGCCAACGTCCTGACTTTC
.	.	TRBV6-5	15	TRBJ2-7	CASRDAGRTPYEQYF	TGTGCCAGCAGAGATGCGGGACGGACTCCCTACGAGCAGTACTTC
TRBD2	.	TRBV4-1	16	TRBJ2-1	CASSQDSGGARYEQFF	TGCGCCAGCAGCCAAGATAGCGGGGGGGCAAGGTATGAGCAGTTCTTC
.	.	TRBV27	16	TRBJ2-2	CASSLYTGSNTGELFF	TGTGCCAGCAGTTTATATACAGGGTCGAACACCGGGGAGCTGTTTTTT
TRBD1	.	TRBV6-5	14	TRBJ2-7	CASIPGQGPYEQYF	TGTGCCAGCATACCGGGACAGGGGCCCTACGAGCAGTACTTC
TRBD2	.	TRBV25-1	16	TRBJ2-5	CASSEGLAGGGETQYF	TGTGCCAGCAGTGAGGGACTAGCGGGGGGCGGGGAGACCCAGTACTTC
TRBD2	.	TRBV19	14	TRBJ2-3	CASRLAGAGDTQYF	TGTGCCAGCCGCCTAGCGGGGGCGGGAGATACGCAGTATTTT
TRBD1	.	TRBV7-9	15	TRBJ2-7	CASSSRDRGPYEQYF	TGTGCCAGCAGCTCTCGGGACAGGGGGCCCTACGAGCAGTACTTC
TRBD1	.	TRBV24-1	13	TRBJ1-2	CATSDGTGSGYTF	TGTGCCACCAGTGATGGGACAGGCTCTGGCTACACCTTC
.	.	TRBV29-1	13	TRBJ2-2	CSVGLQGPGELFF	TGCAGCGTGGGGTTACAGGGCCCCGGGGAGCTGTTTTTT